Listed below are T cell receptor beta chains from one sample, sequenced in a study of shared clonotypes between healthy human individuals. TCRdb's table, derived via immunoSEQ multiplex PCR, lists solely in-frame clones and lacks some. Among 2 million to 3 million clones listed, roughly 93% were seen once. Source material: naive CD4+ T cells from PBMCs. All receptors derive from a man between 18 and 35 years old in good health. Some clones in this sample may be carry-over from other donors' samples. Both conserved end residues are part of each CDR3.

j_gene: TRBJ2-7
v_gene: TRBV19
CDR3aa: CASRRTARTYEQYF

j_gene: TRBJ2-5
v_gene: TRBV29-1
CDR3aa: CSGTGQGEETQYF

j_gene: TRBJ2-1
v_gene: TRBV9
CDR3aa: CASSPLVAGVSEQFF

j_gene: TRBJ2-3
v_gene: TRBV5-1
CDR3aa: CASSVPSGTGTDTQYF

j_gene: TRBJ1-2
v_gene: TRBV28
CDR3aa: CASGPVHGPIQSGYTF

j_gene: TRBJ2-7
v_gene: TRBV7-2
CDR3aa: CASSLSGWVGEQYF

j_gene: TRBJ1-3
v_gene: TRBV5-8
CDR3aa: CASKANSGNTIYF

j_gene: TRBJ2-5
v_gene: TRBV18
CDR3aa: CASSPSTPRETQYF

j_gene: TRBJ1-5
v_gene: TRBV19
CDR3aa: CASSLGGTGMIKPVQPQHF

j_gene: TRBJ2-3
v_gene: TRBV29-1
CDR3aa: CSVGVLGSTDTQYF

j_gene: TRBJ1-1
v_gene: TRBV6-5
CDR3aa: CASSYGPQGREAFF

j_gene: TRBJ2-1
v_gene: TRBV14
CDR3aa: CASSQVGGSRSYNEQFF

j_gene: TRBJ2-7
v_gene: TRBV5-1
CDR3aa: CASSYSFGQGVYEQYF

j_gene: TRBJ2-5
v_gene: TRBV5-4
CDR3aa: CASSRGGTSGSGETQYF

j_gene: TRBJ1-1
v_gene: TRBV5-1
CDR3aa: CASHPGLPENTEAFF

j_gene: TRBJ2-6
v_gene: TRBV5-1
CDR3aa: CASSFRQGAGANVLTF

j_gene: TRBJ1-6
v_gene: TRBV9
CDR3aa: CASSVEPDSPLHF

j_gene: TRBJ2-1
v_gene: TRBV7-3
CDR3aa: CASSPGGSYNEQFF

j_gene: TRBJ1-4
v_gene: TRBV5-5
CDR3aa: CASSLIGPGGNEKLFF

j_gene: TRBJ2-3
v_gene: TRBV10-3
CDR3aa: CATGTGTGGTDTQYF

j_gene: TRBJ2-2
v_gene: TRBV28
CDR3aa: CASRRQGADTGELFF

j_gene: TRBJ1-2
v_gene: TRBV7-6
CDR3aa: CASSLETAGYHGYTF

j_gene: TRBJ2-3
v_gene: TRBV2
CDR3aa: CASSEALSTDTQYF

j_gene: TRBJ2-5
v_gene: TRBV5-1
CDR3aa: CASSLGVEETQYF

j_gene: TRBJ2-1
v_gene: TRBV29-1
CDR3aa: CSVAGERIYNEQFF

j_gene: TRBJ2-2
v_gene: TRBV30
CDR3aa: CAGRTVPFNTGELFF

j_gene: TRBJ2-1
v_gene: TRBV6-1
CDR3aa: CASSGRLGSSYNEQFF

j_gene: TRBJ1-3
v_gene: TRBV28
CDR3aa: CASIGAGAGSSGNTIYF

j_gene: TRBJ2-1
v_gene: TRBV5-1
CDR3aa: CASSQVTGGSYNEQFF

j_gene: TRBJ1-1
v_gene: TRBV15
CDR3aa: CAALHRPGIRNTEAFF

j_gene: TRBJ1-1
v_gene: TRBV6-6
CDR3aa: CASSNGRLGTEAFF

j_gene: TRBJ1-5
v_gene: TRBV9
CDR3aa: CASSGGQRDQPQHF